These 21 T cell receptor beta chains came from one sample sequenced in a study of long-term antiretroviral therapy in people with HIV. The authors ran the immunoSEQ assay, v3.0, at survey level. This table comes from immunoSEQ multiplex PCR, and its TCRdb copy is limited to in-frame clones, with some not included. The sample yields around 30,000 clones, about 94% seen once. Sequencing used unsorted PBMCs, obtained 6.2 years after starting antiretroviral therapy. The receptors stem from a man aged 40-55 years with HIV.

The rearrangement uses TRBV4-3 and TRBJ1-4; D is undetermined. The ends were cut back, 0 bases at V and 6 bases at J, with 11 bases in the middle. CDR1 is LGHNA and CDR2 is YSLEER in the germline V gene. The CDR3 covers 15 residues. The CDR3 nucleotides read TGCGCCAGCAGCCAAGACCCCGAAGAGGATGAAAAACTGTTTTTT. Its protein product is CASSQDPEEDEKLFF.

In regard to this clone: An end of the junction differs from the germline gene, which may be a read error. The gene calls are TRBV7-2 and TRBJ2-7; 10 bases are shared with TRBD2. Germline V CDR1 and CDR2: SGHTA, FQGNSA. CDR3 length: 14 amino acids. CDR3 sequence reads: CASSLAGALDEQYF. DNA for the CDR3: TGTGCCAGCAGCCTAGCGGGAGCTCTAGACGAGCAGTACTTC.

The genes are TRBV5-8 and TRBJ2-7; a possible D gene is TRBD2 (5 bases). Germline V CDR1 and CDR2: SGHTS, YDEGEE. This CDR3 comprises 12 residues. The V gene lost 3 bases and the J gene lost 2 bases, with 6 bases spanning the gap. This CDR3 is CASSSEAYEQYF. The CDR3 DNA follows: TGTGCCAGCAGCTCGGAGGCCTACGAGCAGTACTTC.

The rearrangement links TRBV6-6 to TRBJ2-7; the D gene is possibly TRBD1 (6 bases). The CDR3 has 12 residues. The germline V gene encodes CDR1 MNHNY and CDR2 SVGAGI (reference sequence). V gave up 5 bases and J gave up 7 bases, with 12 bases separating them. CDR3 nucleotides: TGTGCCAGCAGTCCCGGGACACTAGAGCAGTACTTC. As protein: CASSPGTLEQYF.

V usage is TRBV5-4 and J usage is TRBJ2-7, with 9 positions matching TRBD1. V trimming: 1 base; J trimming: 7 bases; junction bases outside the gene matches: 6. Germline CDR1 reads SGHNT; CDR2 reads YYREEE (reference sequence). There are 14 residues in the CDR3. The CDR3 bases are TGTGCCAGCAGCTTGATAAGGGACAGGGAAGAGCAGTACTTC. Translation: CASSLIRDREEQYF.

CDR3 in amino acids: CASRLTGTGTDTQYF. Written as DNA, the CDR3 is TGTGCCAGCAGACTGACCGGGACAGGGACAGATACGCAGTATTTT. The V call is TRBV7-3, the J call TRBJ2-3; 9 bases align to TRBD1. V dropped 6 bases and J dropped 3; count of bases not matched to a gene: 7. CDR1 SGHTA and CDR2 FQGTGA come from the germline V gene. The CDR3 runs 15 residues.

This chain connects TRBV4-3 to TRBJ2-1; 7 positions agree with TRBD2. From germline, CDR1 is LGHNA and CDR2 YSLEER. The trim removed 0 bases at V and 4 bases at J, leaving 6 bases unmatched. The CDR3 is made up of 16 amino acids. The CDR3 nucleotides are TGCGCCAGCAGCCAAGAGACTGGCGGGAGTTACAATGAGCAGTTCTTC. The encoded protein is CASSQETGGSYNEQFF.

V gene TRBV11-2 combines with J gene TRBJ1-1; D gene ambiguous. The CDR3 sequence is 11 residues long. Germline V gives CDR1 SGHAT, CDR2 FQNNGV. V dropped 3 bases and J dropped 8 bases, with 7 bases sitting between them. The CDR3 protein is CASSFGREAFF. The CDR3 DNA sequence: TGTGCCAGCAGCTTCGGCAGGGAAGCTTTCTTT.

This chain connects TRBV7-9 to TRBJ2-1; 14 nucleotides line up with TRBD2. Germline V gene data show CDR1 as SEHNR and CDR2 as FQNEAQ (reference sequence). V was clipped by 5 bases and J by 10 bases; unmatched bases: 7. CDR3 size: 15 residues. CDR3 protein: CASSHGTSGSREQFF. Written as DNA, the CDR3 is TGTGCCAGCAGCCACGGGACTAGCGGGAGTAGAGAGCAGTTCTTC.

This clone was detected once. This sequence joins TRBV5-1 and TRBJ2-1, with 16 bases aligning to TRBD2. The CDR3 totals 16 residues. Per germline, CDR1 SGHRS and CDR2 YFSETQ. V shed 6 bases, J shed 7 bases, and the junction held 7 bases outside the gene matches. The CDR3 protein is CASTPGLAGGKNEQFF. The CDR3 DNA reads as TGCGCCAGCACCCCGGGACTAGCGGGGGGGAAGAATGAGCAGTTCTTC.

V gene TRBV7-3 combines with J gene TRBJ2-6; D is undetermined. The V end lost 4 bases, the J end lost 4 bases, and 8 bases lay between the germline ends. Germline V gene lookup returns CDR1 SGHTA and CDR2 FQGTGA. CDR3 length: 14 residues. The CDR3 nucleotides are TGTGCCAGCAGCTCTACCGCCGGGGCCAACGTCCTGACTTTC. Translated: CASSSTAGANVLTF.

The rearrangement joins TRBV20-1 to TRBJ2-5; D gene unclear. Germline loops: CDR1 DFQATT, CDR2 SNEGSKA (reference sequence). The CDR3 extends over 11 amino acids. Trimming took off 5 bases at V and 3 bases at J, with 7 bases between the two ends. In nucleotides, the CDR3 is TGCAGTGCTCGCCAGGAAGAGACCCAGTACTTC. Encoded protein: CSARQEETQYF.

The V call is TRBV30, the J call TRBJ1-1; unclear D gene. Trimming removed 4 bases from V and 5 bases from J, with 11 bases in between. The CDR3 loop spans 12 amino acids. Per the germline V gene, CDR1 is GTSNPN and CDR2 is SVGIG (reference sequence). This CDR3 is CAWIVGLTEAFF. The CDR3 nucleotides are TGTGCCTGGATCGTCGGTCTTACTGAAGCTTTCTTT.

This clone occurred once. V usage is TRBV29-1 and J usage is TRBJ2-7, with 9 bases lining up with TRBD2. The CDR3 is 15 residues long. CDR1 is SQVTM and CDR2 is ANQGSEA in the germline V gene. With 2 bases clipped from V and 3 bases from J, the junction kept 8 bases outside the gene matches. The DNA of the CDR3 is TGCAGCGTTGAATTAATAGCGGGAGCAGTCTACGAGCAGTACTTC. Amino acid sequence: CSVELIAGAVYEQYF.

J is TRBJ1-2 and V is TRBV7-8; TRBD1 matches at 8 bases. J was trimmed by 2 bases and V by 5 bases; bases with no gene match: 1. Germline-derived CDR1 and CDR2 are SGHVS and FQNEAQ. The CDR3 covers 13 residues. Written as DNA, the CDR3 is TGTGCCAGCAGCACAGGGGGAAACTATGGCTACACCTTC. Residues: CASSTGGNYGYTF. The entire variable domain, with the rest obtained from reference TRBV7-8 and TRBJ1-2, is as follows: GAGVSQSPRYKVAKRGQDVALRCDPISGHVSLFWYQQALGQGPEFLTYFQNEAQLDKSGLPSDRFFAERPEGSVSTLKIQRTQQEDSAVYLCASSTGGNYGYTFGSGTRLTVV.

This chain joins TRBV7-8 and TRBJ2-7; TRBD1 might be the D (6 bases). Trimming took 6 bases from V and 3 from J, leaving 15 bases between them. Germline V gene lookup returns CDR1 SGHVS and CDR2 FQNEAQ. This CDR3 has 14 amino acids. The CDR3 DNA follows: TGTGCCAGCAGGGATGACAGGTACCTCTACGAGCAGTACTTC. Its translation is CASRDDRYLYEQYF.

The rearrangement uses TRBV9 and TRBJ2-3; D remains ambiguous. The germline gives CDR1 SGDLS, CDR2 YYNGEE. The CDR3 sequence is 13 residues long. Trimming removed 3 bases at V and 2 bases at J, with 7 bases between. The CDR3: CASSGHSTDTQYF. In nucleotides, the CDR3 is TGTGCCAGCAGCGGTCATTCCACAGATACGCAGTATTTT.

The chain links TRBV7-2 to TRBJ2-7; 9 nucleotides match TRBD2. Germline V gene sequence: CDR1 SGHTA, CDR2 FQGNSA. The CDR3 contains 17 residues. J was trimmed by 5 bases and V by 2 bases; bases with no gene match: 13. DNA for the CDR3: TGTGCCAGCAGCTTAAAGCGGGGGGTCGGATCCCCCGACGAGCAGTACTTC. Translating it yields CASSLKRGVGSPDEQYF. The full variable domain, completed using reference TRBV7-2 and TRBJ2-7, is GAGVSQSPSNKVTEKGKDVELRCDPISGHTALYWYRQSLGQGLEFLIYFQGNSAPDKSGLPSDRFSAERTGGSVSTLTIQRTQQEDSAVYLCASSLKRGVGSPDEQYFGPGTRLTVT.

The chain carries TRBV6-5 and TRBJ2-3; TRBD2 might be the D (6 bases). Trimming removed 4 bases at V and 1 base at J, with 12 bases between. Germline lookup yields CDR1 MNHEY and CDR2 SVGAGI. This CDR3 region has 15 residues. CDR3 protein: CASSWAGTRTDTQYF. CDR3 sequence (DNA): TGTGCCAGCAGTTGGGCGGGGACCCGCACAGATACGCAGTATTTT.

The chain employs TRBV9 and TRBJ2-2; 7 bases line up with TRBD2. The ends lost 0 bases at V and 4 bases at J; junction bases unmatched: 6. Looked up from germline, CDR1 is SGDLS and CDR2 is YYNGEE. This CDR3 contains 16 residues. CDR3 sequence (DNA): TGTGCCAGCAGCGTAGTCGCTAGCGGCAGCACCGGGGAGCTGTTTTTT. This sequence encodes CASSVVASGSTGELFF.

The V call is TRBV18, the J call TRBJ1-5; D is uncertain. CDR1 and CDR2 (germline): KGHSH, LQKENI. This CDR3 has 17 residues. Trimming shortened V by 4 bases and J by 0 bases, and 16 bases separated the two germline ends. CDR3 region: CASSLFYGRDSNQPQHF. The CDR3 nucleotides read TGTGCCAGCTCACTTTTCTACGGACGGGATAGCAATCAGCCCCAGCATTTT.